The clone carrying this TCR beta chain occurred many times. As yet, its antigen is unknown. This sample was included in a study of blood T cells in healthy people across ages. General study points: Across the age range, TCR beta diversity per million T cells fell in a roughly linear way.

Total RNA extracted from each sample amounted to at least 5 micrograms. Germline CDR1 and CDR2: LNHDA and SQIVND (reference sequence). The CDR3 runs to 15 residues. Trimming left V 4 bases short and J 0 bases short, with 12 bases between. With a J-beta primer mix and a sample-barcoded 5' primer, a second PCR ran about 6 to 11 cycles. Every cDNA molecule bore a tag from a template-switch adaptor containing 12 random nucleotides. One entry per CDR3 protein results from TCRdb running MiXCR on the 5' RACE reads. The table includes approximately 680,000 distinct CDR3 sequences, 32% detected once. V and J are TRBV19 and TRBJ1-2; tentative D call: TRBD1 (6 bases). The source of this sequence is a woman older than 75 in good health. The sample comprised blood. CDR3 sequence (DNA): TGTGCCAGTAGTACACACAGGGCAACTAACTATGGCTACACCTTC. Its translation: CASSTHRATNYGYTF.